The 22 T cell receptor beta chains below were found in one sample sequenced in a study of blood T cells in healthy people across ages. For the second PCR, which ran for about 6 to 11 cycles, a sample-barcoded 5' primer and a J-beta primer mix were used. TCRdb re-derived calls from the 5' RACE reads in MiXCR, one entry per CDR3 protein. Altogether about 900,000 distinct CDR3 sequences are present, around 46% being singletons, with the ten largest covering about an eighth. Sequenced input: blood. The origin of the receptors is a man aged 25-45 years in good health.

The chain recombines TRBV12-3 or TRBV12-4 with TRBJ2-1, with 10 bases aligning to TRBD2. This CDR3 comprises 15 residues. The J segment lost 2 bases and the V segment lost 3 bases, leaving 1 base of the junction unmatched. CDR3 DNA sequence: TGTGCCAGCAGTTTTACTAGCGGGGCCTACAATGAGCAGTTCTTC. Residues: CASSFTSGAYNEQFF.

In the case of this clonotype: An end of the junction does not agree with germline; a read error may underlie this. The genes are TRBV7-9 and TRBJ1-6; D might be TRBD1 (6 bases). Per germline, CDR1 SEHNR and CDR2 FQNEAQ (reference sequence). The CDR3 is made up of 15 amino acids. The CDR3 loop is CASSSRTAINSPLHF. CDR3 DNA: TGTGCCAGCAGCTCCCGGACAGCTATTAATTCACCCCTTCACTTT.

The chain combines TRBV25-1 with TRBJ2-1; possibly TRBD2 for D (5 bases). CDR3 size: 13 residues. Germline V gene sequence: CDR1 MGHDK, CDR2 SYGVNS. V lost 6 bases to trimming and J lost 6 bases, with 12 bases between them. The CDR3 spells CASSGNLGNEQFF. The CDR3 DNA follows: TGTGCCAGCAGCGGGAACCTGGGCAATGAGCAGTTCTTC.

This rearrangement joins TRBV6-2 or TRBV6-3 to TRBJ2-7, with D unresolved. Germline V gene lookup returns CDR1 MNHEY and CDR2 SVGEGT. The CDR3 totals 15 residues. The V end lost 2 bases, the J end lost 0 bases, and 11 bases lay between the germline ends. The CDR3 DNA sequence: TGTGCCAGCAGTTACAAAGGCAGTCTCTCCTACGAGCAGTACTTC. Translating gives CASSYKGSLSYEQYF.

V is TRBV25-1 and J is TRBJ1-2, with D possibly being TRBD1 (6 bases). V dropped 3 bases and J dropped 6 bases, with 11 bases sitting between them. The germline V gene encodes CDR1 MGHDK and CDR2 SYGVNS. The CDR3 loop spans 13 amino acids. In nucleotides, the CDR3 is TGTGCCAGCAGTGAGGGGGGCGCGAATGGCTACACCTTC. Encoded protein: CASSEGGANGYTF.

This clonotype appeared once. The V call is TRBV4-1, the J call TRBJ1-1; D perhaps matches TRBD1 (5 bases). The CDR3 covers 15 residues. Deletions cut 7 bases from V and 1 base from J, with 16 bases between. Germline CDR1 reads MGHRA; CDR2 reads YSYEKL. CDR3 sequence reads: CASTLWGEGNTEAFF. For the CDR3, the DNA is TGCGCCAGCACCCTGTGGGGCGAAGGGAACACTGAAGCTTTCTTT.

This clonotype was recorded a few times. A much larger clone lies one base from this, so it may be a read error. The rearrangement joins TRBV5-1 to TRBJ2-5, with D possibly matching TRBD2 (6 bases). The V gene lost 0 bases and the J gene lost 11 bases, with 20 bases spanning the gap. The CDR3 loop spans 15 amino acids. In germline, CDR1 is SGHRS, CDR2 YFSETQ. In nucleotides, the CDR3 is TGCGCCAGCAGCTTGGAGGGACTTACCTACAATGAGCAGTACTTC. Translated: CASSLEGLTYNEQYF.

This chain links TRBV4-3 with TRBJ2-1; D might be TRBD1 (6 bases). The germline gives CDR1 LGHNA, CDR2 YSLEER. The V end was cut by 4 bases, the J end by 7 bases, with 14 bases between. The length of the CDR3 is 14 residues. CDR3 residues: CASSPGSQGNEQFF. DNA of the CDR3: TGCGCCAGCAGCCCTGGAAGTCAGGGGAATGAGCAGTTCTTC.

This clonotype was seen more than once but under ten times. The rearrangement uses TRBV13 and TRBJ2-7; TRBD1 agrees at 7 bases. The CDR3 consists of 14 residues. Losses at the gene ends were 3 bases for V and 3 bases for J; bases not matched to a gene: 5. Germline lookup yields CDR1 PRHDT and CDR2 FYEKMQ (reference sequence). The DNA for the CDR3 is TGTGCCAGCAGCTTGTCGGGACAGCTCTACGAGCAGTACTTC. It is translated as CASSLSGQLYEQYF.

This chain uses TRBV7-9 with TRBJ2-1, with TRBD1 identical over 9 bases. Per germline, CDR1 SEHNR and CDR2 FQNEAQ (reference sequence). The V segment lost 4 bases and the J segment 12 bases; nucleotides outside the gene matches: 10. This CDR3 spans 14 amino acids. This CDR3 reads CASSSEEDRGAQFF. CDR3 DNA: TGTGCCAGCAGCTCCGAAGAGGACAGGGGAGCGCAGTTCTTC.

This chain connects TRBV4-1 to TRBJ2-2; D is unclear. CDR1 and CDR2 (germline): MGHRA, YSYEKL. The CDR3 runs to 14 residues. V was shortened by 0 bases and J by 9 bases, with 11 bases between the two germline ends. The CDR3 DNA reads TGCGCCAGCAGCCAAGATTTGGTAGGTCGGGAGCTGTTTTTT. This sequence encodes CASSQDLVGRELFF.

The chain joins TRBV27 to TRBJ2-5; 9 bases fit TRBD1. V trimming: 6 bases; J trimming: 4 bases; junction bases outside the gene matches: 15. Germline V gene sequence: CDR1 MNHEY, CDR2 SMNVEV (reference sequence). The CDR3 spans 17 residues. CDR3 residues: CASSWTGDAVSGETQYF. The DNA of the CDR3 is TGTGCCAGCAGCTGGACAGGGGATGCAGTTTCGGGAGAGACCCAGTACTTC.

The chain has TRBV5-1 and TRBJ2-6; D is undetermined. Between the trimmed V and J ends, which lost 4 bases and 0 bases, there was a span of 8 bases. From germline, CDR1 is SGHRS and CDR2 YFSETQ. CDR3 length: 15 residues. The DNA of the CDR3 is TGCGCCAGCAGCGAGTACTACTCTGGGGCCAACGTCCTGACTTTC. Translated, it gives CASSEYYSGANVLTF.

This rearrangement joins TRBV12-3 or TRBV12-4 to TRBJ2-1; 7 nucleotides agree with TRBD2. The CDR3 totals 12 residues. Losses at the gene ends were 6 bases for V and 9 bases for J; bases not matched to a gene: 5. CDR3 coding DNA: TGTGCCAGCAGCTCGACTAGCCTTGAGCAGTTCTTC. Amino acids: CASSSTSLEQFF.

This clonotype was recorded once. CDR3 residues: CASSFYGGRGTEAFF. The CDR3 DNA sequence: TGTGCCAGCAGTTTTTACGGGGGCAGGGGCACTGAAGCTTTCTTT. The chain is built from TRBV28 and TRBJ1-1; tentatively, D is TRBD1 (6 bases). There are 15 residues in the CDR3. The V end lost 3 bases, the J end lost 4 bases, and 15 bases lay between the germline ends. Germline V gene data show CDR1 as MDHEN and CDR2 as SYDVKM. Full variable domain (outside the CDR3, taken from reference TRBV28 and TRBJ1-1): DVKVTQSSRYLVKRTGEKVFLECVQDMDHENMFWYRQDPGLGLRLIYFSYDVKMKEKGDIPEGYSVSREKKERFSLILESASTNQTSMYLCASSFYGGRGTEAFFGQGTRLTVV.

This clonotype was found many times. This rearrangement joins TRBV4-2 to TRBJ1-5; D is unclear. The V end lost 8 bases, the J end lost 0 bases, and 11 bases lay between the germline ends. Germline V gene lookup returns CDR1 LGHNA and CDR2 YNFKEQ. The CDR3 is 14 residues long. The CDR3 sequence is CASRDGDSNQPQHF. The CDR3 nucleotides are TGTGCCAGCCGAGACGGGGATAGCAATCAGCCCCAGCATTTT.

The gene calls are TRBV11-2 and TRBJ2-5; weak D call: TRBD1 (6 bases). Trimming removed 4 bases at V and 2 bases at J, with 14 bases between. The CDR3 is made up of 15 amino acids. Germline V lookup: CDR1 SGHAT, CDR2 FQNNGV. CDR3: CASSWPTGLQETQYF. In nucleotides, the CDR3 is TGTGCCAGCAGCTGGCCGACAGGCCTACAAGAGACCCAGTACTTC.

The table lists this clonotype with a count of one. A much larger clone lies a single base off, so this may be a read error. This sequence joins TRBV7-2 and TRBJ2-5; D not resolved. Germline loops: CDR1 SGHTA, CDR2 FQGNSA. The CDR3 consists of 11 residues. V lost 5 bases to trimming and J lost 11 bases, with 12 bases between them. CDR3 DNA sequence: TGTGCCAGCAGCCCCTCCCACGGGCAGTACTTC. Translated: CASSPSHGQYF.

The genes are TRBV7-2 and TRBJ1-2; 9 bases align to TRBD1. Trimming at V came to 6 bases and at J to 6 bases, leaving 8 bases not matched to a gene. The germline V gene encodes CDR1 SGHTA and CDR2 FQGNSA. The CDR3 length is 14 residues. CDR3 nucleotides: TGTGCCAGCAGGACACCGGACAGGGGTAATGGCTACACCTTC. Translated: CASRTPDRGNGYTF.

About this clonotype itself: This may be a read error, as it is one base from a much larger clone. The J gene is TRBJ2-5, the V gene TRBV4-3; D may correspond to TRBD1 or TRBD2 (5 bases each). CDR3 length: 15 amino acids. Trimming left V 0 bases short and J 14 bases short, with 22 bases between. Germline CDR1 reads LGHNA; CDR2 reads YSLEER. CDR3 amino acids: CASSQDWGSSYEHYF. CDR3 in DNA: TGCGCCAGCAGCCAAGATTGGGGGTCCTCCTACGAGCATTACTTC.

This chain uses TRBV6-5 with TRBJ2-5; TRBD2 might be the D (6 bases). The J call is uncertain, as TRBJ2-7 better fits the DNA end. The CDR3 is 15 amino acids. The V gene's germline CDR1 is MNHEY and CDR2 SVGAGI. The CDR3 loop is CASSARLGSENEQYF. The CDR3 DNA reads TGTGCCAGCAGCGCCAGACTAGGCTCAGAAAACGAGCAGTACTTC.

In this sample, this clonotype turned up a few times. V and J are TRBV20-1 and TRBJ1-6; D perhaps matches TRBD1 (5 bases). Deletions cut 2 bases from V and 0 bases from J, with 8 bases between. CDR1 and CDR2 (germline): DFQATT, SNEGSKA (reference sequence). CDR3 length: 15 residues. The CDR3 loop reads CSARQGSSYNSPLHF. DNA of the CDR3: TGCAGTGCTAGACAGGGAAGCTCCTATAATTCACCCCTCCACTTT.